Shown below are 14 T cell receptor beta chains from a single sample sequenced in a study of T and B cells in COVID-19 patients. From blood, roughly 250-500 ng of genomic DNA served as TRB template. Multiplex PCR with BIOMED2 TRB-A/B primer pools amplified TRB rearrangements. TCRdb called the multiplex PCR reads again in MiXCR, with one record for every CDR3 protein. The sample consists of thousands of distinct CDR3 sequences, around 29% of them appearing once. Input material: blood. The receptors shown here come from a human donor who had recovered from COVID-19.

This clonotype counts as medium-sized. This chain joins TRBV29-1 and TRBJ2-7, with D possibly matching TRBD1 (6 bases). CDR1 is SQVTM and CDR2 is ANQGSEA in the germline V gene. Trimming took 5 bases from V and 2 from J, leaving 13 bases between them. The CDR3 spans 13 residues. The chain's CDR3 is CSVFGTRPYEQYF. The CDR3 DNA is TGCAGCGTTTTTGGGACACGTCCCTACGAGCAGTACTTC.

CDR3 DNA sequence: TGTGCCAGCCTACCCCCGGGAGGGCGAAGCACAGATACGCAGTATTTT. It codes for CASLPPGGRSTDTQYF. V gene TRBV27 combines with J gene TRBJ2-3; 8 bases are a match to TRBD2. The germline V gene encodes CDR1 MNHEY and CDR2 SMNVEV (reference sequence). J lost 0 bases, V lost 8 bases, and 10 bases had no gene match. The CDR3 sequence is 16 residues long.

The V call is TRBV6-1, the J call TRBJ1-2; TRBD1 matches 7 bases. The CDR3 length is 16 residues. Trimming cost V 7 bases and J 0 bases; bases outside gene matches: 11. Looked up from germline, CDR1 is MNHNS and CDR2 is SASEGT. The chain's CDR3 is CASIGRHGTANYGYTF. DNA of the CDR3: TGTGCCAGCATCGGCAGACACGGGACAGCTAACTATGGCTACACCTTC.

The CDR3 coding sequence is TGTGCCAGCAGCCCGGGGGGGGGGCCCGCCGGGGAGCTGTTTTTT. Amino acids: CASSPGGGPAGELFF. The chain carries TRBV7-6 and TRBJ2-2, with 8 bases aligning to TRBD2. Germline CDR1 is SGHVS and CDR2 is FNYEAQ. The CDR3 contains 15 residues. V was clipped by 5 bases and J by 6 bases; unmatched bases: 8.

This clonotype has only a few counts. The genes are TRBV6-5 and TRBJ1-6; 9 bases agree with TRBD1. The germline V gene has CDR1 MNHEY and CDR2 SVGAGI. Losses at the gene ends were 6 bases for V and 9 bases for J; bases not matched to a gene: 9. The length of the CDR3 is 15 residues. The CDR3 DNA reads as TGTGCCAGCAGCCCAGGACAGGGGCTGGGTTCACCCCTCCACTTT. As protein: CASSPGQGLGSPLHF.

This CDR3 reads CAISDKRGLEAFF. In DNA form, the CDR3 reads TGTGCCATCAGTGACAAGAGGGGCCTTGAAGCTTTCTTT. This chain joins TRBV10-3 and TRBJ1-1, with a possible D match to TRBD1 (5 bases). CDR3 length: 13 amino acids. Per the germline V gene, CDR1 is ENHRY and CDR2 is SYGVKD. Trimming removed 3 bases at V and 7 bases at J, with 12 bases between.

Comment on this clonotype: An end of the junction differs from the germline gene, which may be a read error. The chain has TRBV12-3 or TRBV12-4 and TRBJ1-6; weak D call: TRBD1 (6 bases). CDR3 length: 14 amino acids. CDR3 loop: CASRFTGTHSPPHF. The CDR3 nucleotides are TGTGCCAGCAGATTTACAGGGACACATTCACCCCCCCACTTT.

This clonotype was recorded a few times. This chain's CDR3 is CASSEASSGQIGGSYEQYF. DNA for the CDR3: TGTGCCAGCAGTGAAGCGTCTAGCGGGCAGATTGGTGGGTCCTACGAGCAGTACTTC. This sequence joins TRBV6-1 and TRBJ2-7, with 8 bases identical to TRBD2. J gave up 1 base and V 0 bases, and 14 bases lay outside the gene matches. The CDR3 runs 19 residues. Germline CDR1 is MNHNS and CDR2 is SASEGT.

By share of the sample, this clonotype is medium-sized. This rearrangement joins TRBV29-1 to TRBJ2-7; 12 bases are a match to TRBD1. The CDR3 length is 14 residues. The J segment lost 8 bases and the V segment lost 4 bases, leaving 9 bases of the junction unmatched. The germline V gene has CDR1 SQVTM and CDR2 ANQGSEA. In DNA, the CDR3 is TGCAGCGTTGGAGGGGGGACAGGGGGCATAAAGCAGTACTTC. Translated, it gives CSVGGGTGGIKQYF.

The V and J genes are TRBV5-1 and TRBJ1-4, with a weak D call TRBD1 (5 bases). CDR1 is SGHRS and CDR2 is YFSETQ in the germline V gene. The V and J ends lost 0 bases and 0 bases respectively, with 9 bases between them. The length of the CDR3 is 16 residues. The chain's CDR3 is CASSLDRPTTNEKLFF. CDR3 nucleotide sequence: TGCGCCAGCAGCTTGGACAGGCCCACAACTAATGAAAAACTGTTTTTT.

This clonotype ranks as medium-sized. The rearrangement joins TRBV6-5 to TRBJ2-1; 7 bases map to TRBD1. The CDR3 is 12 residues long. CDR1 and CDR2 (germline): MNHEY, SVGAGI. The junction had 6 bases not matched to a gene; V was cut back by 6 bases and J by 10 bases. The CDR3 here is CASSPQGREQFF. For the CDR3, the DNA is TGTGCCAGCAGCCCACAGGGGCGAGAGCAGTTCTTC.

The chain joins TRBV5-1 to TRBJ2-7, with 9 bases that match TRBD1. Germline V CDR1 and CDR2: SGHRS, YFSETQ. V was clipped by 0 bases and J by 0 bases; unmatched bases: 4. The CDR3 spans 16 residues. The CDR3 DNA reads as TGCGCCAGCAGCTTGGAAGGACAGGGGTCCTCCTACGAGCAGTACTTC. Its translation is CASSLEGQGSSYEQYF.

Judged by abundance, this clonotype is medium-sized (0.01 to 0.1%). The chain employs TRBV19 and TRBJ2-1, with a weak D call TRBD1 (5 bases). Germline V gene data show CDR1 as LNHDA and CDR2 as SQIVND (reference sequence). The germline V and J ends were trimmed by 5 bases and 5 bases, with 13 bases remaining between them. CDR3 length: 14 amino acids. The CDR3 region is CASSQGRPNNEQFF. The CDR3 nucleotides read TGTGCCAGTAGTCAGGGAAGGCCTAACAATGAGCAGTTCTTC. The variable domain in full, with the rest retrieved from reference TRBV19 and TRBJ2-1, is DGGITQSPKYLFRKEGQNVTLSCEQNLNHDAMYWYRQDPGQGLRLIYYSQIVNDFQKGDIAEGYSVSREKKESFPLTVTSAQKNPTAFYLCASSQGRPNNEQFFGPGTRLTVL.

Sample share makes this clonotype medium-sized (0.01 to 0.1%). CDR3 nucleotides: TGCAGCGTTAAAAAACTAGCGGGGGGCAACGAGCAGTACTTC. This encodes CSVKKLAGGNEQYF. The J gene is TRBJ2-7, the V gene TRBV29-1; 12 bases line up with TRBD2. The CDR3 length is 14 residues. V lost 5 bases, J lost 5 bases, and 7 bases stayed unmatched. CDR1 SQVTM and CDR2 ANQGSEA come from the germline V gene.